The 28 T cell receptor beta chains below come from one sample, sequenced in a study of blood T cell repertoires in COVID-19. The table came from immunoSEQ multiplex PCR; TCRdb's copy has only in-frame clones and leaves some out. Here the sample spans approximately 280,000 clones, almost 90% being singletons. The specimen was PBMCs or T cells enriched from blood (not recorded which). These receptor sequences come from a woman between 18 and 29 years old with acute COVID-19.

This chain uses TRBV28 with TRBJ1-1; D uncertain. This CDR3 spans 13 amino acids. The V end was cut by 5 bases, the J end by 11 bases, with 18 bases between. Germline V lookup: CDR1 MDHEN, CDR2 SYDVKM. The CDR3 DNA is TGTGCCAGCAGTCCCCCATGGCAGACGGAGGCTTTCTTT. This codes for CASSPPWQTEAFF.

V gene TRBV5-1 combines with J gene TRBJ2-5, with a tentative D call TRBD1 (6 bases). V was pared by 4 bases and J by 0 bases, with 16 bases between. The CDR3 has 16 residues. From germline, CDR1 is SGHRS and CDR2 YFSETQ. CDR3 in DNA: TGCGCCAGCAGCAGAGGGGGAGAGGGGTACCAAGAGACCCAGTACTTC. This encodes CASSRGGEGYQETQYF.

V is TRBV6-6 and J is TRBJ1-5, with 7 bases identical to TRBD1. V was clipped by 6 bases and J by 5 bases; unmatched bases: 7. Germline CDR1 MNHNY, CDR2 SVGAGI (reference sequence). There are 14 residues in the CDR3. DNA for the CDR3: TGTGCCAGCAGCCGTGACAGGGACTATCAGCCCCAGCATTTT. This encodes CASSRDRDYQPQHF.

This chain joins TRBV4-2 and TRBJ2-3; TRBD2 aligns across 13 bases. This CDR3 has 19 residues. CDR1 and CDR2 (germline): LGHNA, YNFKEQ. Trimming took 0 bases from V and 2 from J; bases not matched to a gene: 8. For the CDR3, the DNA is TGTGCCAGCAGCCAAGAACTAGCGGGAGGGGGTCCTGTCACAGATACGCAGTATTTT. Translation: CASSQELAGGGPVTDTQYF.

The chain uses TRBV30 and TRBJ2-6; TRBD1 matches at 8 bases. The CDR3 has 17 amino acids. Unmatched junction bases numbered 11, after V lost 7 bases and J lost 0 bases. CDR1 is GTSNPN and CDR2 is SVGIG in the germline V gene (reference sequence). This chain's CDR3 is CASSQGESSSGANVLTF. DNA of the CDR3: TGTGCCTCTTCACAGGGGGAATCGAGCTCTGGGGCCAACGTCCTGACTTTC. The whole variable domain, remainder taken from reference TRBV30 and TRBJ2-6, is SQTIHQWPATLVQPVGSPLSLECTVEGTSNPNLYWYRQAAGRGLQLLFYSVGIGQISSEVPQNLSASRPQDRQFILSSKKLLLSDSGFYLCASSQGESSSGANVLTFGAGSRLTVL.

This chain joins TRBV19 and TRBJ2-5; 7 nucleotides align to TRBD2. The V and J ends lost 2 bases and 2 bases, in that order; junction bases with no gene match: 5. This CDR3 is built from 15 residues. CDR1 and CDR2 (germline): LNHDA, SQIVND (reference sequence). The CDR3: CASSIRPSGQETQYF. Written as DNA, the CDR3 is TGTGCCAGTAGTATACGGCCTAGCGGACAAGAGACCCAGTACTTC.

On this clone: This sample includes further DNA sequences coding for the same CDR3. The V gene is TRBV19, the J gene TRBJ2-7, with 9 bases lining up with TRBD2. The CDR3 has 14 residues. CDR1 LNHDA and CDR2 SQIVND come from the germline V gene (reference sequence). Trimming cost V 3 bases and J 4 bases; bases outside gene matches: 4. The CDR3 sequence: CASSIGLAGYEQYF. The CDR3 region has the DNA TGTGCCAGTAGTATCGGGCTAGCGGGATACGAGCAGTACTTC.

J is TRBJ1-4 and V is TRBV27, with 7 nucleotides matching TRBD1. Germline V gives CDR1 MNHEY, CDR2 SMNVEV (reference sequence). J lost 3 bases, V lost 6 bases, and 7 bases had no gene match. CDR3 length: 15 amino acids. CDR3 DNA sequence: TGTGCCAGCAGGAATCCGGGACAGCCTAATGAAAAACTGTTTTTT. This gives the protein CASRNPGQPNEKLFF.

The genes are TRBV18 and TRBJ1-4; the D gene is possibly TRBD1 (5 bases). Germline V gene sequence: CDR1 KGHSH, CDR2 LQKENI. The CDR3 loop spans 15 amino acids. The V gene lost 5 bases and the J gene lost 0 bases, with 10 bases spanning the gap. The CDR3 bases are TGTGCCAGCTCAGCGGGGGTGGCAACTAATGAAAAACTGTTTTTT. Protein product: CASSAGVATNEKLFF.

This clone was counted once. The CDR3 loop reads CASSKGPGGNQPQHF. For the CDR3, the DNA is TGTGCCAGCTCGAAGGGGCCAGGGGGCAATCAGCCCCAGCATTTT. The V call is TRBV18, the J call TRBJ1-5; possible D gene TRBD1, 6 bases. Trimming removed 6 bases at V and 2 bases at J, with 14 bases between. The CDR3 has 15 amino acids. The germline CDR1 and CDR2 sequences are KGHSH and LQKENI.

This chain joins TRBV5-5 and TRBJ2-5; 10 bases map to TRBD1. This CDR3 contains 17 residues. In germline, CDR1 is SGHKS, CDR2 YYEKEE (reference sequence). V lost 4 bases to trimming and J lost 5 bases; unmatched junction nucleotides: 14. The DNA for the CDR3 is TGTGCCAGCAGCCTGCTTCGACAGGGGGCTGTTGGGGAGACCCAGTACTTC. This translates into CASSLLRQGAVGETQYF.

The chain uses TRBV5-1 and TRBJ2-3; D unclear. Trimming pared 4 bases from V and 4 bases from J, leaving 7 bases between. Germline CDR1 reads SGHRS; CDR2 reads YFSETQ. The CDR3 sequence is 12 residues long. CDR3 sequence (DNA): TGCGCCAGCAGCCGAGCCGCAGATACGCAGTATTTT. It specifies CASSRAADTQYF.

The J gene is TRBJ1-2, the V gene TRBV29-1; a possible D gene is TRBD1 (6 bases). Germline CDR1 and CDR2: SQVTM and ANQGSEA. The CDR3 is 14 amino acids. V was cut by 4 bases and J by 4 bases, with 16 bases left in between. The CDR3 coding sequence is TGCAGCGTTGGGGTGGACAGATTAACCTATGGCTACACCTTC. This sequence encodes CSVGVDRLTYGYTF.

This clone was seen just once. CDR3 in amino acids: CASSEGDRSNSPLHF. DNA of the CDR3: TGTGCCAGCAGTGAAGGGGACAGATCTAATTCACCCCTCCACTTT. The rearrangement uses TRBV6-1 and TRBJ1-6; TRBD1 aligns across 7 bases. CDR1 MNHNS and CDR2 SASEGT come from the germline V gene. V dropped 1 base and J dropped 6; count of bases not matched to a gene: 3. The CDR3 contains 15 residues.

V usage is TRBV6-5 and J usage is TRBJ1-4, with 8 bases that match TRBD1. Germline lookup yields CDR1 MNHEY and CDR2 SVGAGI. The V segment lost 7 bases and the J segment 5 bases; nucleotides outside the gene matches: 3. This CDR3 is 13 amino acids long. CDR3 in amino acids: CASTRTGNEKLFF. The CDR3 DNA is TGTGCCAGCACCCGGACAGGGAATGAAAAACTGTTTTTT.

The V call is TRBV19, the J call TRBJ2-7; tentatively, D is TRBD2 (5 bases). The CDR3 has 16 amino acids. V lost 1 base and J 3 bases, leaving 16 bases between the germline ends. Germline CDR1 is LNHDA and CDR2 is SQIVND (reference sequence). The CDR3 spells CASSIGPPTEGYEQYF. DNA of the CDR3: TGTGCCAGTAGTATAGGTCCCCCTACCGAGGGCTACGAGCAGTACTTC.

This clone appeared a single time. The CDR3 sequence is CASSLARTGGAGTEAFF. The CDR3 region has the DNA TGTGCCAGCTCACTAGCCAGGACAGGGGGCGCCGGGACTGAAGCTTTCTTT. This rearrangement joins TRBV18 to TRBJ1-1, with 11 bases aligning to TRBD1. The V gene's germline CDR1 is KGHSH and CDR2 LQKENI. V trimming: 4 bases; J trimming: 5 bases; junction bases outside the gene matches: 12. There are 17 residues in the CDR3.

This rearrangement joins TRBV28 to TRBJ1-1; a weak D match, TRBD1 (6 bases). This CDR3 spans 13 amino acids. The V gene lost 6 bases and the J gene lost 1 base, with 9 bases spanning the gap. Germline CDR1 and CDR2: MDHEN and SYDVKM. CDR3 DNA: TGTGCCAGCAGCTCGACAGGGAACACTGAAGCTTTCTTT. It encodes CASSSTGNTEAFF.

In its sample, this clone was seen a few times. The chain couples TRBV30 to TRBJ1-6; the D gene is possibly TRBD1 (5 bases). Trimming cost V 3 bases and J 3 bases, with 18 bases left between them. The CDR3 consists of 17 residues. Per the germline V gene, CDR1 is GTSNPN and CDR2 is SVGIG (reference sequence). The CDR3 spells CAWSPLPGSRYNSPLHF. The CDR3 DNA reads as TGTGCCTGGAGCCCTCTCCCAGGGTCCCGCTATAATTCACCCCTCCACTTT.

With regard to this clone: This CDR3 is also generated by other DNA sequences in the sample. V and J are TRBV12-3 or TRBV12-4 and TRBJ2-7; tentative D call: TRBD1 (5 bases). The CDR3 contains 12 residues. V lost 6 bases and J 3 bases, leaving 9 bases between the germline ends. The CDR3 protein is CASSPDSYEQYF. CDR3 nucleotide sequence: TGTGCCAGCAGCCCCGACAGCTACGAGCAGTACTTC.

V and J are TRBV13 and TRBJ1-4; TRBD1 is a possible D gene (6 bases). This CDR3 comprises 14 residues. V lost 2 bases and J lost 8, with 12 bases in between. Germline V gene sequence: CDR1 PRHDT, CDR2 FYEKMQ (reference sequence). The CDR3 nucleotides are TGTGCCAGCAGCTTAAGAGGGGGTCGGGAAAAACTGTTTTTT. This translates into CASSLRGGREKLFF.

The J gene is TRBJ2-3, the V gene TRBV7-8; no clear D gene. The length of the CDR3 is 11 residues. Germline loops: CDR1 SGHVS, CDR2 FQNEAQ. V lost 5 bases to trimming and J lost 7 bases, with 7 bases between them. The DNA of the CDR3 is TGTGCCAGCAGCCGTCAAAATACGCAGTATTTT. This codes for CASSRQNTQYF. The whole variable domain, remainder taken from reference TRBV7-8 and TRBJ2-3, is GAGVSQSPRYKVAKRGQDVALRCDPISGHVSLFWYQQALGQGPEFLTYFQNEAQLDKSGLPSDRFFAERPEGSVSTLKIQRTQQEDSAVYLCASSRQNTQYFGPGTRLTVL.

V and J are TRBV19 and TRBJ1-2; possible D gene TRBD1, 6 bases. The V end lost 6 bases, the J end lost 4 bases, and 18 bases lay between the germline ends. The CDR3 runs to 15 residues. Per germline, CDR1 LNHDA and CDR2 SQIVND (reference sequence). CDR3 DNA sequence: TGTGCCAGTAGGTCCGGGACATCCGAGGGCTATGGCTACACCTTC. It specifies CASRSGTSEGYGYTF.

In its sample, this clone was seen once. The V and J genes are TRBV11-1 and TRBJ2-2, with D possibly matching TRBD2 (7 bases). Trimming removed 6 bases from V and 5 bases from J, with 10 bases in between. The CDR3 loop spans 13 amino acids. Germline assignment: CDR1 SGHAT and CDR2 FQDESV (reference sequence). CDR3 sequence: CASRQGGTGELFF. The CDR3 DNA sequence: TGTGCCAGCAGACAGGGAGGGACCGGGGAGCTGTTTTTT.

The genes are TRBV15 and TRBJ2-4, with D possibly TRBD2 on 5 matching bases. The CDR3 extends over 18 amino acids. Germline lookup yields CDR1 LNHNV and CDR2 YYDKDF (reference sequence). Trimming pared 0 bases from V and 1 base from J, leaving 16 bases between. The CDR3 nucleotides are TGTGCCACCAGCAGAGACAGGAGAGGGATCACCGCCAAAAACATTCAGTACTTC. It codes for CATSRDRRGITAKNIQYF.

The V and J genes are TRBV12-3 or TRBV12-4 and TRBJ1-1, with D possibly being TRBD1 (5 bases). This CDR3 region has 13 residues. Trimming left V 2 bases short and J 7 bases short, with 11 bases between. This CDR3 is CASSLPPGLEAFF. CDR3 sequence (DNA): TGTGCCAGCAGTTTACCCCCGGGACTTGAAGCTTTCTTT.

In this sample, this clone turned up a few times. This sequence joins TRBV24-1 and TRBJ1-1; 8 bases agree with TRBD1. The CDR3 runs 13 residues. Unmatched junction bases numbered 5, after V lost 4 bases and J lost 8 bases. Germline-derived CDR1 and CDR2 are KGHDR and SFDVKD. This CDR3 is CATSDLGQGEAFF. CDR3 in DNA: TGTGCCACCAGTGACCTAGGACAGGGAGAAGCTTTCTTT.

This clone was counted once. The J gene is TRBJ1-4, the V gene TRBV18; 7 bases align to TRBD1. Germline trimming cut 5 bases from V and 10 bases from J; bases unmatched to any gene: 7. Germline CDR1 reads KGHSH; CDR2 reads LQKENI. This CDR3 spans 13 amino acids. DNA of the CDR3: TGTGCCAGCTCAACGGGACAGCGCGCAAAACTGTTTTTT. Protein product: CASSTGQRAKLFF.